The text below deals with one TCR beta chain. The sample comes from a study of blood T cell repertoires in COVID-19. Study as a whole: The United States, Italy and Spain were the sources of the acute and convalescent COVID-19 samples. From T cells, B-cell-depleted T cells, or PBMCs came the material, which was cDNA or gDNA.

V lost 6 bases and J lost 3; bases outside the gene matches: 7. Germline V gives CDR1 MNHEY, CDR2 SMNVEV (reference sequence). This CDR3 has 14 residues. Assay used: immunoSEQ multiplex PCR; TCRdb lists only in-frame clones, some missing. The data contain about 240,000 clones, 86% of them singletons. This TCR came from a man older than 75 with acute or convalescent COVID-19. Sequencing was carried out using peripheral blood. This sequence joins TRBV27 and TRBJ2-5; 7 bases are shared with TRBD2. CDR3 sequence: CASSSTSKEETQYF. The CDR3, as DNA: TGTGCCAGCAGCTCGACTAGCAAGGAAGAGACCCAGTACTTC.